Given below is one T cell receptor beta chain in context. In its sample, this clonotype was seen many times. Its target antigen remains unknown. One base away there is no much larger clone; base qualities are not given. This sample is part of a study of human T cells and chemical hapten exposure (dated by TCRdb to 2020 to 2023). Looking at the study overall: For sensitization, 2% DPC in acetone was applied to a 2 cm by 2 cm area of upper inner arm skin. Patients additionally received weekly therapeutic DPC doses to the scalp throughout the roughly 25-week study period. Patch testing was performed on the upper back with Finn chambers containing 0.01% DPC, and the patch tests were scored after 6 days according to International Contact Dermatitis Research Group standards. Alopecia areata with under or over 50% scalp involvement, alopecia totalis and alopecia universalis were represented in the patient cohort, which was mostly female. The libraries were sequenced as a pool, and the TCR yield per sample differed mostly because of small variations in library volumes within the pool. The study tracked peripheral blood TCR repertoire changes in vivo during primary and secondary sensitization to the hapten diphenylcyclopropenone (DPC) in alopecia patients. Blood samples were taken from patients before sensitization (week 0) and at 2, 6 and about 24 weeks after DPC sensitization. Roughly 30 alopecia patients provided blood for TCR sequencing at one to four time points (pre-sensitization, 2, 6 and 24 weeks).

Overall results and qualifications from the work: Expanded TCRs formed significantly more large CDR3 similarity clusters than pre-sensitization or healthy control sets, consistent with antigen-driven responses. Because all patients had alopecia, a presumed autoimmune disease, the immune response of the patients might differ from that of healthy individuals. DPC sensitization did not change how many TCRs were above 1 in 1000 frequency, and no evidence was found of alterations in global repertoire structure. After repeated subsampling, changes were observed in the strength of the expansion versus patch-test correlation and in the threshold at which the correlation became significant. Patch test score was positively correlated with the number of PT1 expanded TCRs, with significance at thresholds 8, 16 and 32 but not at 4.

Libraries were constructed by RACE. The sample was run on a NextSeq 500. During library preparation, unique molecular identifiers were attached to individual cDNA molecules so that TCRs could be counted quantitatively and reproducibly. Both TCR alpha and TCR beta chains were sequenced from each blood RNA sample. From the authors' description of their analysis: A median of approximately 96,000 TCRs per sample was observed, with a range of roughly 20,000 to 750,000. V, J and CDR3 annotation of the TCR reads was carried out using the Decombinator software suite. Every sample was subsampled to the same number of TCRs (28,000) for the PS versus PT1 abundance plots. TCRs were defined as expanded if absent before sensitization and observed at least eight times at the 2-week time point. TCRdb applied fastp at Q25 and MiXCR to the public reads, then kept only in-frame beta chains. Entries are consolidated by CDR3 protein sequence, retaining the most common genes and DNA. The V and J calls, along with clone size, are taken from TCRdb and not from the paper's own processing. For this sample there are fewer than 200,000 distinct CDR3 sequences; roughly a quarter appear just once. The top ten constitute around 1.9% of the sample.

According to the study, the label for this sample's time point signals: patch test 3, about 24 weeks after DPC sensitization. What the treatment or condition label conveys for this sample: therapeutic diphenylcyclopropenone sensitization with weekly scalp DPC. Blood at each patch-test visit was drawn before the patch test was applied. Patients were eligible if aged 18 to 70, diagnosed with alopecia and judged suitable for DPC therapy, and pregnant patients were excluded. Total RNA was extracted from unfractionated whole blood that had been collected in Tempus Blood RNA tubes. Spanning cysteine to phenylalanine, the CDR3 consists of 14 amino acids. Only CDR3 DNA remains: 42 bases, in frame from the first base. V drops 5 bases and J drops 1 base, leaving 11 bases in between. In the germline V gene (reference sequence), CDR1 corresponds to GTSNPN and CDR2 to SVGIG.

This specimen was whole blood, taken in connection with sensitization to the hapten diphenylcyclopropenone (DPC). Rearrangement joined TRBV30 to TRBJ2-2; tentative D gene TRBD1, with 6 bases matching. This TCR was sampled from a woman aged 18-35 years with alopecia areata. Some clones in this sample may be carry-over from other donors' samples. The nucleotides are TGTGCCTGGTTAACAGGGAGGAACACCGGGGAGCTGTTTTTT. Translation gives CAWLTGRNTGELFF.